This section outlines one T cell receptor (beta chain) sequence together with its context. CDR1 is SGHRS, CDR2 YFSETQ, per germline. V was shortened by 3 bases and J by 1 base, with 19 bases between the two germline ends. This CDR3 spans 17 amino acids. These data are taken from a study of blood T cell repertoires in COVID-19. In the study overall: Samples came from the United States, Italy and Spain, spanning acute and convalescent COVID-19. Sources were T cells, B-cell-depleted T cells, or PBMCs; the material itself was cDNA or gDNA.

Seattle researchers signed up patients amid active infection and tracked them longitudinally. Original processing methods: Reference gene primers were amplified, and this amplification served to estimate nucleated cell counts. Clones were sequenced by immunoSEQ multiplex PCR, and TCRdb holds only the in-frame ones, with some missing. That table gives V, J and clone size, and the DNA gave D and trimming. The sample has 350,000 or so clones, over 85% seen once. Material for sequencing was peripheral blood. The clonotype comes from a woman aged 55 to 70 with COVID-19, enrolled during active disease. The chain carries TRBV5-1 and TRBJ1-1, with D possibly matching TRBD1 (6 bases). CDR3 bases: TGCGCCAGCAGCTGGGGTACGTTGGGGGCAGAGAACACTGAAGCTTTCTTT. It yields the protein CASSWGTLGAENTEAFF.